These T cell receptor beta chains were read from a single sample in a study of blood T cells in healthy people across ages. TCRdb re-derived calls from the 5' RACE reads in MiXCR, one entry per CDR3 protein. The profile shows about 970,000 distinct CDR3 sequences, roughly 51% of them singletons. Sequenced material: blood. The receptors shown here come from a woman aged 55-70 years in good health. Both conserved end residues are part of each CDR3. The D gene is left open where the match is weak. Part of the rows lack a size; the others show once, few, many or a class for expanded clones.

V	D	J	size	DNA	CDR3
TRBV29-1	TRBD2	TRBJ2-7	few	TGCAGCGTTGAGATAGCGGGAGTAGGCGAGCAGTACTTC	CSVEIAGVGEQYF
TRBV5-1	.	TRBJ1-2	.	TGCGCCAGCAGCTTTGAGGGCAGGGGCTACACCTTC	CASSFEGRGYTF
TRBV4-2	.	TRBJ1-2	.	TGTGCCAGCAGCTTGCAGGAAGTGTCCTATGGCTACACCTTC	CASSLQEVSYGYTF
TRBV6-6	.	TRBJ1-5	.	TGTGCCAGCAGTTACTCGGCCGGGCCGCGGGGCGGGCCCCAGCATTTT	CASSYSAGPRGGPQHF
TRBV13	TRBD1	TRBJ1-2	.	TGTGCCAGCAGCAGGCGGGACAGGGGGACCAGAGGCTACACCTTC	CASSRRDRGTRGYTF
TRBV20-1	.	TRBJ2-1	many	TGCAGTGCTAGAGACGGGACCCTCCACAATGAGCAGTTCTTC	CSARDGTLHNEQFF
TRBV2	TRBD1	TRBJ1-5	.	TGTGCCAGCAGTGAGGGACAGGGAGCCCAGCATTTT	CASSEGQGAQHF
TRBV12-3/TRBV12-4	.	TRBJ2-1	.	TGTGCCAGCAGTTTTGGCAAATGGGGCAAGGAGCAGTTCTTC	CASSFGKWGKEQFF
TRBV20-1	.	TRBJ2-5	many	TGCAGTGCCTACAACGGACATCTAGAGCAGTACTTC	CSAYNGHLEQYF
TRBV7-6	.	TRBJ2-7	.	TGTGCCAGCAGACCTACCCCGACGGGCCCCTACGAGCAGTACTTC	CASRPTPTGPYEQYF
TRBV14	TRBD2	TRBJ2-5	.	TGTGCCAGCAGCGAGAGAAGATCAGCGGGACCGAAAAAGGAGACCCAGTACTTC	CASSERRSAGPKKETQYF
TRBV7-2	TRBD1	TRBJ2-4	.	TGTGCCAGCAGCTTAGGTGGACAGGGCCTCTGGGAGCAGTACTTC	CASSLGGQGLWEQYF
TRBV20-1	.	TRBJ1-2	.	TGCAGTGATATTAAACAGGGCTCCGGCTATGGCTACACCTTC	CSDIKQGSGYGYTF
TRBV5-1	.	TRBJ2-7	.	TGCGCCAGCAGTTTCGGAGACGGTGGGAGGTACTTC	CASSFGDGGRYF
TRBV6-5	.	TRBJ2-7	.	TGTGCCACCCGAAATGCGGGAACCTACGAGCAGTACTTC	CATRNAGTYEQYF
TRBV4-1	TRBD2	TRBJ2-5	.	TGCGCCAGCAGCCCCCGACTAGCGGGAAGGAGGGAGACCCAGTACTTC	CASSPRLAGRRETQYF
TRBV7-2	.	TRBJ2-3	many	TGTGCCAGCCGTCCGACGCGGGGTACGCAGTATTTT	CASRPTRGTQYF
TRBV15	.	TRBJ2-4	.	TGTGCCACCAGCAGAACAGGGACACGCAATAAAAACATTCAGTACTTC	CATSRTGTRNKNIQYF
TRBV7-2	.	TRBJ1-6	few	TGTGCCAGCAGCCCCCGTGGGTTCGGGGATAATTCACCCCTCCACTTT	CASSPRGFGDNSPLHF
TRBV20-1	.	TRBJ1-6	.	TGCAGTGCCTCCAGGAGGATGGGTTCACCCCCCCACTTT	CSASRRMGSPPHF
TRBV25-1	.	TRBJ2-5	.	TGTGCCAGCACTTATGGCGGGACCCAGTACTTC	CASTYGGTQYF
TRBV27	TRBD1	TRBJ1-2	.	TGTGCCAGCAAATTTACGGGACAGGGCTCCTCCGGCTACACCTTC	CASKFTGQGSSGYTF
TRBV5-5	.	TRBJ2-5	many	TGTGCCAGCAGACTGGCCGGCAGGGTAGAAGAGACCCAGTACTTC	CASRLAGRVEETQYF
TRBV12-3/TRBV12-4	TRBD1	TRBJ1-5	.	TGTGCCAGCAGCCCAGGGGGGGGGCAGTGGAGCAATCAGCCCCAGCATTTT	CASSPGGGQWSNQPQHF
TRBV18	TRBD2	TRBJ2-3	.	TGTGCCAGCTCACCAAACCTAGCGGATTTAGATACGCAGTATTTT	CASSPNLADLDTQYF
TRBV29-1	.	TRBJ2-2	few	TGCAGCGTTTCCGGCATGGCAGGACTACCTTCGAACACCGGGGAGCTGTTTTTT	CSVSGMAGLPSNTGELFF
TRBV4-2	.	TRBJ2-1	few	TGTGCCAGCAGCCCCGAAGATCTGGGGGATGAGCAGTTCTTC	CASSPEDLGDEQFF
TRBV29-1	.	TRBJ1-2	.	TGCAGCGTTGAGCCGGACACCCCCCATGGCTACACCTTC	CSVEPDTPHGYTF
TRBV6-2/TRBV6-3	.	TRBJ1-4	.	TGTGCCAGCAGCGACGACAGGACTAATGAAAAACTGTTTTTT	CASSDDRTNEKLFF